The clone carrying this T cell receptor beta chain was found once. V dropped 5 bases and J dropped 2 bases, with 13 bases sitting between them. Germline CDR1 is LNHDA and CDR2 is SQIVND (reference sequence). This CDR3 contains 15 residues. The sample is drawn from a study of blood T cell repertoires in COVID-19. Study in general: Acute and convalescent COVID-19 specimens originated in the United States, Italy and Spain. T cells, B-cell-depleted T cells, or PBMCs supplied cDNA or gDNA.

Assay used: immunoSEQ multiplex PCR; TCRdb lists only in-frame clones, some missing. Found here are 65,000 to 75,000 clones, approximately 80% of them singletons; the top ten hold around 41%. Sample: peripheral blood. The sequence was obtained from an elderly man with acute or convalescent COVID-19. This rearrangement joins TRBV19 to TRBJ2-1; no clear D gene. In DNA form, the CDR3 reads TGTGCCAGTAGTTTTGGCAGGTCAACCTACAATGAGCAGTTCTTC. Amino acids: CASSFGRSTYNEQFF.